The clone carrying this TCR beta chain was counted ten times or more. Its matching antigen is unknown. Trimming took 2 bases from V and 8 from J; bases not matched to a gene: 8. Germline CDR1 SGHRS, CDR2 YFSETQ. The CDR3 loop spans 15 amino acids. The sample is drawn from a study of T cells after yellow fever vaccination. Broader study findings: Abundant clonotypes from the bulk population could have been carried over as contaminants into FACS-sorted repertoires.

Making TCR cDNA involved 5'RACE template switching, which added UMIs and a universal primer site. TCRdb independently ran MiXCR on the 5' RACE reads; one entry per CDR3 protein. The repertoire includes some 250,000 distinct CDR3 sequences, 6.9% of them detected once, and roughly 0.9% sits in the top ten. This receptor was identified in a man between 25 and 39 years old who received the YFV17D yellow fever vaccine. Source: CD4+ T cells sorted from PBMCs, taken 15 days after the yellow fever booster vaccination. This chain links TRBV5-1 with TRBJ2-1; 9 nucleotides agree with TRBD2. The CDR3 here is CASSFGGRASDEQFF. Written as DNA, the CDR3 is TGCGCCAGCAGCTTTGGCGGGAGGGCCAGCGATGAGCAGTTCTTC.